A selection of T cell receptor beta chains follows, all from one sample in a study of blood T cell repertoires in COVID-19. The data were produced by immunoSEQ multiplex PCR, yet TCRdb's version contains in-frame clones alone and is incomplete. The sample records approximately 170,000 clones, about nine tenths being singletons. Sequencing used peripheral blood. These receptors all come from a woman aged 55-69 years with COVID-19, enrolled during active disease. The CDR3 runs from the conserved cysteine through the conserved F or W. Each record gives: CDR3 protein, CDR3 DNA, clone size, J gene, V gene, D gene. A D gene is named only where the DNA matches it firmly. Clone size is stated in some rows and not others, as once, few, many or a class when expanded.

CDR3aa: CAWSGLAGGGGELFF
CDR3nt: TGTGCCTGGAGTGGACTAGCGGGAGGGGGCGGGGAGCTGTTTTTT
abundance: -
j_gene: TRBJ2-2
v_gene: TRBV30
d_gene: TRBD2

CDR3aa: CASRPTGDQPQHF
CDR3nt: TGTGCCAGCAGACCTACGGGGGATCAGCCCCAGCATTTT
abundance: -
j_gene: TRBJ1-5
v_gene: TRBV12-3/TRBV12-4
d_gene: -

CDR3aa: CATSDYREHEQYF
CDR3nt: TGTGCCACCAGTGACTACAGGGAACACGAGCAGTACTTC
abundance: -
j_gene: TRBJ2-7
v_gene: TRBV24-1
d_gene: -

CDR3aa: CASSLALGASGSYNEQFF
CDR3nt: TGTGCCAGCAGCTTGGCGCTGGGGGCTAGCGGATCCTACAATGAGCAGTTCTTC
abundance: -
j_gene: TRBJ2-1
v_gene: TRBV5-4
d_gene: -

CDR3aa: CASSQRTGPLEQYF
CDR3nt: TGTGCCAGCAGCCAAAGGACAGGCCCACTCGAGCAGTACTTC
abundance: -
j_gene: TRBJ2-7
v_gene: TRBV11-3
d_gene: TRBD1

CDR3aa: CASSLARGVEQFF
CDR3nt: TGCGCCAGCAGCTTGGCCAGGGGCGTTGAGCAGTTCTTC
abundance: -
j_gene: TRBJ2-1
v_gene: TRBV5-1
d_gene: -

CDR3aa: CASSLTVSNQPQHF
CDR3nt: TGTGCCAGCAGCTTAACAGTTAGCAATCAGCCCCAGCATTTT
abundance: -
j_gene: TRBJ1-5
v_gene: TRBV7-8
d_gene: -

CDR3aa: CASSPTEVWEQYF
CDR3nt: TGTGCCAGCAGCCCGACAGAGGTCTGGGAGCAGTACTTC
abundance: -
j_gene: TRBJ2-7
v_gene: TRBV6-2/TRBV6-3
d_gene: -

CDR3aa: CASSYSRGTNEQYF
CDR3nt: TGTGCCAGCAGTTACTCGAGGGGGACCAACGAGCAGTACTTC
abundance: -
j_gene: TRBJ2-7
v_gene: TRBV6-5
d_gene: -

CDR3aa: CASRYDLVNTEAFF
CDR3nt: TGTGCCAGCAGGTACGATCTAGTGAACACTGAAGCTTTCTTT
abundance: -
j_gene: TRBJ1-1
v_gene: TRBV6-5
d_gene: -

CDR3aa: CAWGGQFGYEQYF
CDR3nt: TGTGCCTGGGGGGGACAGTTTGGGTACGAGCAGTACTTC
abundance: -
j_gene: TRBJ2-7
v_gene: TRBV30
d_gene: TRBD1

CDR3aa: CASSLGGSGSNEQFF
CDR3nt: TGTGCCAGCAGCCTCGGGGGTAGCGGGAGCAATGAGCAGTTCTTC
abundance: -
j_gene: TRBJ2-1
v_gene: TRBV11-3
d_gene: TRBD2

CDR3aa: CASSDRASYNEQFF
CDR3nt: TGTGCCAGCAGCGACAGGGCCTCCTACAATGAGCAGTTCTTC
abundance: -
j_gene: TRBJ2-1
v_gene: TRBV7-8
d_gene: TRBD1

CDR3aa: CASSNLAPYNEQFF
CDR3nt: TGTGCCAGCAGTAATCTAGCCCCTTACAATGAGCAGTTCTTC
abundance: once
j_gene: TRBJ2-1
v_gene: TRBV7-9
d_gene: -

CDR3aa: CASSLRQGIRKLFF
CDR3nt: TGTGCCAGCAGTCTCAGACAGGGGATTCGAAAACTGTTTTTT
abundance: -
j_gene: TRBJ1-4
v_gene: TRBV6-5
d_gene: TRBD1

CDR3aa: CASTKRWSGANVLTF
CDR3nt: TGTGCCAGCACCAAACGGTGGTCTGGGGCCAACGTCCTGACTTTC
abundance: -
j_gene: TRBJ2-6
v_gene: TRBV28
d_gene: -

CDR3aa: CASSLRERIEAFF
CDR3nt: TGTGCCAGCAGCTTAAGAGAGCGGATTGAAGCTTTCTTT
abundance: once
j_gene: TRBJ1-1
v_gene: TRBV11-2
d_gene: -

CDR3aa: CASSQNRDSTYGYTF
CDR3nt: TGCGCCAGCAGCCAAAATCGGGACAGTACTTATGGCTACACCTTC
abundance: few
j_gene: TRBJ1-2
v_gene: TRBV4-3
d_gene: TRBD1

CDR3aa: CASSSQGDSYNSPLHF
CDR3nt: TGCGCCAGCAGCTCACAGGGGGACTCCTATAATTCACCCCTCCACTTT
abundance: -
j_gene: TRBJ1-6
v_gene: TRBV5-1
d_gene: TRBD1

CDR3aa: CASKQQDYGYTF
CDR3nt: TGTGCCAGTAAGCAACAGGACTATGGCTACACCTTC
abundance: -
j_gene: TRBJ1-2
v_gene: TRBV19
d_gene: -

CDR3aa: CASSLGQGFTYGYTF
CDR3nt: TGTGCCAGCAGCTTAGGACAGGGATTTACCTATGGCTACACCTTC
abundance: -
j_gene: TRBJ1-2
v_gene: TRBV11-2
d_gene: TRBD1

CDR3aa: CASSQDRGTGGEQYF
CDR3nt: TGCGCCAGCAGCCAAGATCGAGGGACAGGGGGCGAGCAGTACTTC
abundance: -
j_gene: TRBJ2-7
v_gene: TRBV4-3
d_gene: TRBD1

CDR3aa: CASKTATYGYTF
CDR3nt: TGTGCCAGCAAGACAGCAACCTATGGCTACACCTTC
abundance: -
j_gene: TRBJ1-2
v_gene: TRBV3-1/TRBV3-2
d_gene: -

CDR3aa: CASSQDPPSGIHQPQHF
CDR3nt: TGCGCCAGCAGCCAAGACCCCCCCTCAGGGATCCATCAGCCCCAGCATTTT
abundance: once
j_gene: TRBJ1-5
v_gene: TRBV4-3
d_gene: -

CDR3aa: CAWSPGEGPQHF
CDR3nt: TGTGCCTGGAGTCCCGGGGAGGGGCCCCAGCATTTT
abundance: -
j_gene: TRBJ1-5
v_gene: TRBV30
d_gene: -

CDR3aa: CASSPGGSGILETQYF
CDR3nt: TGCGCCAGCAGCCCGGGGGGTAGCGGGATCCTGGAGACCCAGTACTTC
abundance: -
j_gene: TRBJ2-5
v_gene: TRBV5-1
d_gene: TRBD2

CDR3aa: CASSVTGRGEQYF
CDR3nt: TGTGCCAGCAGCGTAACAGGGAGGGGAGAGCAGTACTTC
abundance: -
j_gene: TRBJ2-7
v_gene: TRBV9
d_gene: -

CDR3aa: CASSQGKGSYGYTF
CDR3nt: TGTGCCAGCAGCCAAGGAAAAGGGAGCTATGGCTACACCTTC
abundance: -
j_gene: TRBJ1-2
v_gene: TRBV3-1/TRBV3-2
d_gene: -

CDR3aa: CASSQDDTGLTEAFF
CDR3nt: TGTGCCAGCAGCCAAGATGACACAGGGCTCACTGAAGCTTTCTTT
abundance: -
j_gene: TRBJ1-1
v_gene: TRBV3-1/TRBV3-2
d_gene: -

CDR3aa: CASSLKPGIMNTEAFF
CDR3nt: TGTGCCAGCAGCTTAAAGCCAGGGATTATGAACACTGAAGCTTTCTTT
abundance: -
j_gene: TRBJ1-1
v_gene: TRBV7-2
d_gene: -

CDR3aa: CASSLGAGGMNTEAFF
CDR3nt: TGCGCCAGCAGCTTGGGGGCAGGGGGCATGAACACTGAAGCTTTCTTT
abundance: few
j_gene: TRBJ1-1
v_gene: TRBV5-1
d_gene: TRBD1

CDR3aa: CASSESTGLAGGNEQFF
CDR3nt: TGCGCCAGCAGTGAGTCGACGGGACTAGCGGGAGGCAATGAGCAGTTCTTC
abundance: -
j_gene: TRBJ2-1
v_gene: TRBV10-1
d_gene: TRBD2

CDR3aa: CASSLWSGTGTYEQYF
CDR3nt: TGTGCCAGCAGCTTATGGTCCGGGACAGGAACCTACGAGCAGTACTTC
abundance: -
j_gene: TRBJ2-7
v_gene: TRBV7-9
d_gene: TRBD1

CDR3aa: CAWSVRTSGRRNEQFF
CDR3nt: TGTGCCTGGAGTGTTAGGACTAGCGGGAGGAGGAATGAGCAGTTCTTC
abundance: few
j_gene: TRBJ2-1
v_gene: TRBV30
d_gene: TRBD2

CDR3aa: CASSLALLGRGDEQYF
CDR3nt: TGCGCCAGCAGCTTGGCTTTATTGGGCAGGGGGGATGAGCAGTACTTC
abundance: -
j_gene: TRBJ2-7
v_gene: TRBV5-1
d_gene: -

CDR3aa: CASTGTTNTEAFF
CDR3nt: TGTGCCAGCACCGGGACTACGAACACTGAAGCTTTCTTT
abundance: -
j_gene: TRBJ1-1
v_gene: TRBV28
d_gene: -

CDR3aa: CASSLGASFDEQFF
CDR3nt: TGCGCCAGCAGCTTGGGGGCTAGCTTCGATGAGCAGTTCTTC
abundance: -
j_gene: TRBJ2-1
v_gene: TRBV5-1
d_gene: -

CDR3aa: CAISEASYNEQFF
CDR3nt: TGTGCCATCAGCGAAGCTAGCTACAATGAGCAGTTCTTC
abundance: -
j_gene: TRBJ2-1
v_gene: TRBV10-3
d_gene: -

CDR3aa: CATRLPGQGREGANEKLFF
CDR3nt: TGTGCCACCCGACTCCCGGGACAGGGAAGAGAAGGAGCTAATGAAAAACTGTTTTTT
abundance: -
j_gene: TRBJ1-4
v_gene: TRBV15
d_gene: TRBD1

CDR3aa: CASSPGQAAYEQYF
CDR3nt: TGCGCCAGCAGCCCGGGACAGGCCGCCTACGAGCAGTACTTC
abundance: -
j_gene: TRBJ2-7
v_gene: TRBV5-1
d_gene: TRBD1

CDR3aa: CSVVQGFDTQYF
CDR3nt: TGCAGCGTTGTTCAGGGGTTCGATACGCAGTATTTT
abundance: -
j_gene: TRBJ2-3
v_gene: TRBV29-1
d_gene: -

CDR3aa: CATSRVLATSGRANEQFF
CDR3nt: TGTGCCACCAGCAGAGTCCTCGCGACTAGCGGGAGGGCCAATGAGCAGTTCTTC
abundance: -
j_gene: TRBJ2-1
v_gene: TRBV15
d_gene: TRBD2

CDR3aa: CASPSQAGGVDF
CDR3nt: TGTGCCAGCCCCTCCCAAGCGGGGGGAGTGGACTTC
abundance: -
j_gene: TRBJ2-5
v_gene: TRBV2
d_gene: TRBD2

CDR3aa: CASSYAWSGELFF
CDR3nt: TGTGCCAGCAGTTACGCGTGGAGCGGGGAGCTGTTTTTT
abundance: -
j_gene: TRBJ2-2
v_gene: TRBV6-2/TRBV6-3
d_gene: -

CDR3aa: CASEGVSNEQFF
CDR3nt: TGTGCCAGCGAGGGAGTCTCCAATGAGCAGTTCTTC
abundance: -
j_gene: TRBJ2-1
v_gene: TRBV9
d_gene: -

CDR3aa: CASNSGWHEKLFF
CDR3nt: TGTGCCAGCAACTCAGGGTGGCATGAAAAACTGTTTTTT
abundance: -
j_gene: TRBJ1-4
v_gene: TRBV6-5
d_gene: -

CDR3aa: CASGGGLSNSPLHF
CDR3nt: TGTGCCAGCGGAGGGGGACTATCCAATTCACCCCTCCACTTT
abundance: -
j_gene: TRBJ1-6
v_gene: TRBV3-1/TRBV3-2
d_gene: -

CDR3aa: CASSFRGPPGYTF
CDR3nt: TGTGCCAGCAGCTTCAGGGGTCCCCCGGGCTACACCTTC
abundance: -
j_gene: TRBJ1-2
v_gene: TRBV7-2
d_gene: -